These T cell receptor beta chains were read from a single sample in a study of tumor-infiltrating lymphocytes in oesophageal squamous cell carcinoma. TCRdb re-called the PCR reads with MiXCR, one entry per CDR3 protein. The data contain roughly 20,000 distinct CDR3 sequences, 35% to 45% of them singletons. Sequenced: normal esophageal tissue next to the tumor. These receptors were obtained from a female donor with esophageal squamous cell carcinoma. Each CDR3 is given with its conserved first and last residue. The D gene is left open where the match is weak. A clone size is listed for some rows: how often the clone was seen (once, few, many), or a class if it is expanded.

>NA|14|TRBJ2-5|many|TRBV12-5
TGTGCTAGTGGTGGGGAGGGGGGCATAAAGACCCAGTACTTC
CASGGEGGIKTQYF
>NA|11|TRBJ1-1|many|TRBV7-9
TGTGCCAGCAGCTTAGTAGGGGTAGCTTTCTTT
CASSLVGVAFF
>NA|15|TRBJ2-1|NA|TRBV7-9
TGTGCCAGCAGCTTAGCTAGCCCCAGAACGGAGGAGCAGTTCTTC
CASSLASPRTEEQFF
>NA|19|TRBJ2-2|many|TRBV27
TGTGCCAGCAGTTTATCCCCCCCGGAGGTAGCGGTGAACACCGGGGAGCTGTTTTTT
CASSLSPPEVAVNTGELFF
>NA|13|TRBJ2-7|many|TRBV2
TGTGCCAGCAAGTCACAGGGCTCCTACGAGCAGTACTTC
CASKSQGSYEQYF
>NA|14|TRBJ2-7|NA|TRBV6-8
TGTGCCAGCAGCTCCCCCGGGTCTGGGGGCGAGCAGTACTTC
CASSSPGSGGEQYF
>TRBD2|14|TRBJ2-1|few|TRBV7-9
TGTGCCAGCAGCTCAGCGGGAAACTACAATGAGCAGTTCTTC
CASSSAGNYNEQFF
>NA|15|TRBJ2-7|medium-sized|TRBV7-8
TGTGCCAGCAGCTTAGCCGGACCCAGGGAAGATGAGCAGTACTTC
CASSLAGPREDEQYF
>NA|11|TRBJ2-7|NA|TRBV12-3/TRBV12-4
TGTGCCAGCAGTTTATCTGACGAGCAGTACTTC
CASSLSDEQYF
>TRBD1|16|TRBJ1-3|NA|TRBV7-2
TGTGCCAGCAGCTTCCGTCGACAGGGGGCAAGAAACACCATATATTTT
CASSFRRQGARNTIYF
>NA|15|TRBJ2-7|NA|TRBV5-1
TGCGCCAGCAGCTTGGCGTACGGGAGTCTATACGAGCAGTACTTC
CASSLAYGSLYEQYF
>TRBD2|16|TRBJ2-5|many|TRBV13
TGTGCCAGCAGCTCAGGGACTAGCGGGAGTACAGAGACCCAGTACTTC
CASSSGTSGSTETQYF
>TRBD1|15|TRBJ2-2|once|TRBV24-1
TGTGCCACCATGGACAGGGGAACGAACACCGGGGAGCTGTTTTTT
CATMDRGTNTGELFF
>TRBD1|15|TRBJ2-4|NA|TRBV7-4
TGTGCCAGCAGCTCCCCCGCGACAGGGTTCGGCATTCAGTACTTC
CASSSPATGFGIQYF
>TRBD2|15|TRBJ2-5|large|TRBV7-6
TGTGCCAGCAGCTTATTTGCGGGAGGGCAAGAGACCCAGTACTTC
CASSLFAGGQETQYF
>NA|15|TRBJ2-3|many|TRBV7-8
TGTGCCAGCAGCCGGACAGTCTTGAGCACAGATACGCAGTATTTT
CASSRTVLSTDTQYF
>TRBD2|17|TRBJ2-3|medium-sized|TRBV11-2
TGTGCCAGCAGCCCCGGGAGAGCGGGAGGATGGGGAGATACGCAGTATTTT
CASSPGRAGGWGDTQYF
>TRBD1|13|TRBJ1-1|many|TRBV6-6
TGTGCCAGCAGTTACTCGGGGACAGATGAAGCTTTCTTT
CASSYSGTDEAFF
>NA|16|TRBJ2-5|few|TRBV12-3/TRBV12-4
TGTGCCAGCAGTTTAGGCTTTGCGGCTCTCCAAGAGACCCAGTACTTC
CASSLGFAALQETQYF
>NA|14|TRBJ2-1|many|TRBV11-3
TGTGCCAGCAGCCCTTCTAGCGCCTACAATGAGCAGTTCTTC
CASSPSSAYNEQFF
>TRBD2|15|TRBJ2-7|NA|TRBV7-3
TGTGCCAGCAGCTGGACTAGCGGGAGCTACAACGAGCAGTACTTC
CASSWTSGSYNEQYF
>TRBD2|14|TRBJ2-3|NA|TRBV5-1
TGCGCCAGCAGCGAGCGGGGGAATACAGATACGCAGTATTTT
CASSERGNTDTQYF
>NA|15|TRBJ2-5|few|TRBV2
TGTGCCAGCAGTGAATGGACAAACGACCAAGAGACCCAGTACTTC
CASSEWTNDQETQYF
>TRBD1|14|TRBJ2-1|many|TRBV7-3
TGTGCCAGCAGCTTGGGACAGGGGCCCCATGAGCAGTTCTTC
CASSLGQGPHEQFF
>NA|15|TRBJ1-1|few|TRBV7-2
TGTGCCAGCAGGCCAGAATCTAGAGGGAACACTGAAGCTTTCTTT
CASRPESRGNTEAFF
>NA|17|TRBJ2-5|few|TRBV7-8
TGTGCCAGCAGCTTAGCGGTGGACCCCGGAGGGGTAGAGACCCAGTACTTC
CASSLAVDPGGVETQYF
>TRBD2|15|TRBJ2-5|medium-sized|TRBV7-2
TGTGCCAGCAGCCACCCCTCTTGGGAGGGAGAGACCCAGTACTTC
CASSHPSWEGETQYF
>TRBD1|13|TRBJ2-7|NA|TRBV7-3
TGTGCCAGCAGCTTAAGGGACAGCTACGAGCAGTACTTC
CASSLRDSYEQYF
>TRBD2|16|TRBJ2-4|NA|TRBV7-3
TGTGCCAGCAGCTTATCCTGGACTAGCGGGGGCAATGAGCAGTACTTC
CASSLSWTSGGNEQYF
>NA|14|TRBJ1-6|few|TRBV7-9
TGTGCCAGCAGCTTTGCCGAGACGAATTCACCCCTCCACTTT
CASSFAETNSPLHF
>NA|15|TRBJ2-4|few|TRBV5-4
TGTGCCAGCAGCTGGGGGGGTGGGGGGCCTGATGAGCAGTACTTC
CASSWGGGGPDEQYF
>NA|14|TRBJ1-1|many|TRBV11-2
TGTGCCAGCAGCTTACCACGACAGAACACTGAAGCTTTCTTT
CASSLPRQNTEAFF
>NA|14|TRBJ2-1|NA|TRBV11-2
TGTGCCAGCAGCTTAGAACACTCCTACAATGAGCAGTTCTTC
CASSLEHSYNEQFF
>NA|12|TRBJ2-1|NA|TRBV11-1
TGTGCCAGCAGCTTAGCGTCGAATGAGCAGTTCTTC
CASSLASNEQFF
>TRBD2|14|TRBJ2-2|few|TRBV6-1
TGTGCCGGGAATAGCGGGACGAACACCGGGGAGCTGTTTTTT
CAGNSGTNTGELFF
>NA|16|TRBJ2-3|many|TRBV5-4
TGTGCCAGCAGCCCTATGTCCCCTTCTAGCACAGATACGCAGTATTTT
CASSPMSPSSTDTQYF
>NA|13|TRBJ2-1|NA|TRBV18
TGTGCCAGCTCATCCGGGAAGGGATCTGAAGCTTTCTTC
CASSSGKGSEAFF
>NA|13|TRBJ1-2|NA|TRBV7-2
TGTGCCAGCAGCTTAGGCAGGGACTATGGCTACACCTTC
CASSLGRDYGYTF
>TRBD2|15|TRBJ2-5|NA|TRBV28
TGTGCCAGCAGTTTGACTAGCGGGAGTCCAGAGACCCAGTACTTC
CASSLTSGSPETQYF
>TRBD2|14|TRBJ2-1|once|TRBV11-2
TGTGCCAGCAGCTTCTGGGGGGGGAGAGATGAGCAGTTCTTC
CASSFWGGRDEQFF